The 21 T cell receptor beta chains below come from one sample, sequenced in a study of blood T cell repertoires in COVID-19. This table comes from immunoSEQ multiplex PCR, and its TCRdb copy is limited to in-frame clones, with some not included. In the table there are roughly 290,000 clones, roughly 87% of which are singletons. The source material was PBMCs or T cells enriched from blood (not recorded which). Receptors were obtained from a middle-aged woman who had recovered from COVID-19.

The table lists this clone with a few counts. The chain links TRBV7-9 to TRBJ2-6; D might be TRBD1 (5 bases). CDR3 size: 18 residues. With 1 base removed from V and 2 bases from J, the gap between germline ends came to 15 bases. CDR1 is SEHNR, CDR2 FQNEAQ, per germline (reference sequence). The CDR3 DNA reads TGTGCCAGCAGCTTAGATGGTGGACACCACCCTGGGGCCAACGTCCTGACTTTC. The encoded protein is CASSLDGGHHPGANVLTF. Drawing the rest from reference TRBV7-9 and TRBJ2-6, the complete variable domain is DTGVSQNPRHKITKRGQNVTFRCDPISEHNRLYWYRQTLGQGPEFLTYFQNEAQLEKSRLLSDRFSAERPKGSFSTLEIQRTEQGDSAMYLCASSLDGGHHPGANVLTFGAGSRLTVL.

The chain carries TRBV7-9 and TRBJ1-1, with TRBD1 as a possible D gene (5 bases). Germline CDR1 reads SEHNR; CDR2 reads FQNEAQ (reference sequence). There are 13 residues in the CDR3. V shed 5 bases and J shed 5 bases, with 12 bases lying between them. CDR3 nucleotide sequence: TGTGCCAGCAGCCGAGACGGGGGGACTGAAGCTTTCTTT. This translates into CASSRDGGTEAFF.

This clone appeared a few times. The rearrangement links TRBV2 to TRBJ2-3, with 9 bases fitting TRBD2. Germline V gives CDR1 SNHLY, CDR2 FYNNEI. The V gene end was trimmed by 4 bases and the J gene end by 5 bases; junction bases not matched to a gene: 4. The CDR3 spans 14 residues. CDR3 nucleotides: TGTGCCAGCAGTGGGGCGGGAGGGGGAGATACGCAGTATTTT. Translation: CASSGAGGGDTQYF. Together with reference TRBV2 and TRBJ2-3, the CDR3 gives the full variable domain: EPEVTQTPSHQVTQMGQEVILRCVPISNHLYFYWYRQILGQKVEFLVSFYNNEISEKSEIFDDQFSVERPDGSNFTLKIRSTKLEDSAMYFCASSGAGGGDTQYFGPGTRLTVL.

The chain couples TRBV27 to TRBJ2-2, with D perhaps TRBD2 (5 bases). Deletions cut 8 bases from V and 5 bases from J, with 9 bases between. This CDR3 has 12 residues. CDR1 and CDR2 from the germline V gene are MNHEY and SMNVEV (reference sequence). Here the CDR3 reads CASGRETGELFF. The DNA for the CDR3 is TGTGCCAGCGGCCGGGAAACCGGGGAGCTGTTTTTT.

For the CDR3, the DNA is TGCGCCAGCAGCTTCGGACAGGGGGAGGATACGCAGTATTTT. It specifies CASSFGQGEDTQYF. The chain recombines TRBV5-1 with TRBJ2-3; 10 bases fit TRBD1. V lost 2 bases and J lost 6; bases outside the gene matches: 3. This CDR3 region has 14 residues. Per germline, CDR1 SGHRS and CDR2 YFSETQ. Combining the CDR3 with reference TRBV5-1 and TRBJ2-3 gives the whole variable domain KAGVTQTPRYLIKTRGQQVTLSCSPISGHRSVSWYQQTPGQGLQFLFEYFSETQRNKGNFPGRFSGRQFSNSRSEMNVSTLELGDSALYLCASSFGQGEDTQYFGPGTRLTVL.

The CDR3 nucleotides read TGTGCCATCAGTGAGTCAGGACAAGAAAACATTCAGTACTTC. Its protein is CAISESGQENIQYF. The rearrangement links TRBV10-3 to TRBJ2-4; tentative D call: TRBD1 (5 bases). With 0 bases removed from V and 5 bases from J, the gap between germline ends came to 8 bases. The germline V gene has CDR1 ENHRY and CDR2 SYGVKD. CDR3 length equals 14 residues.

For the CDR3, the DNA is TGTGCCAGCTCACGGGTTCGGACGGGAAATACAGATACGCAGTATTTT. Translation gives CASSRVRTGNTDTQYF. V gene TRBV18 combines with J gene TRBJ2-3; tentatively, D is TRBD2 (5 bases). Trimming removed 4 bases at V and 3 bases at J, with 17 bases between. CDR1 and CDR2 (germline): KGHSH, LQKENI. This CDR3 comprises 16 residues. Full variable domain (remainder filled in from reference TRBV18 and TRBJ2-3): NAGVMQNPRHLVRRRGQEARLRCSPMKGHSHVYWYRQLPEEGLKFMVYLQKENIIDESGMPKERFSAEFPKEGPSILRIQQVVRGDSAAYFCASSRVRTGNTDTQYFGPGTRLTVL.

The V gene is TRBV18, the J gene TRBJ2-1, with 9 bases lining up with TRBD2. The CDR3 has 15 residues. V gave up 2 bases and J gave up 6 bases; unmatched junction bases: 5. The V gene's germline CDR1 is KGHSH and CDR2 LQKENI. Written as DNA, the CDR3 is TGTGCCAGCTCACCATCCAGCGGGAGGAGCAATGAGCAGTTCTTC. Translating it yields CASSPSSGRSNEQFF. Supplemented by reference TRBV18 and TRBJ2-1, the full variable domain reads NAGVMQNPRHLVRRRGQEARLRCSPMKGHSHVYWYRQLPEEGLKFMVYLQKENIIDESGMPKERFSAEFPKEGPSILRIQQVVRGDSAAYFCASSPSSGRSNEQFFGPGTRLTVL.

In regard to this clone: This sample also contains other DNA sequences that code for the same CDR3. The chain joins TRBV11-2 to TRBJ1-1; no definite D call. The germline V gene encodes CDR1 SGHAT and CDR2 FQNNGV. V was cut by 1 base and J by 7 bases, with 7 bases left in between. The length of the CDR3 is 12 residues. Here the CDR3 reads CASSLVGDEAFF. CDR3 DNA sequence: TGTGCCAGCAGCTTAGTCGGAGATGAAGCTTTCTTT.

The chain has TRBV11-3 and TRBJ1-3; TRBD1 aligns across 8 bases. The CDR3 loop spans 15 amino acids. Losses at the gene ends were 4 bases for V and 0 bases for J; bases not matched to a gene: 2. Looked up from germline, CDR1 is SGHNT and CDR2 is YENEEA. CDR3 DNA sequence: TGTGCCAGCAGCTCAGGGGGCCTCTCTGGAAACACCATATATTTT. Its protein is CASSSGGLSGNTIYF.

V usage is TRBV7-9 and J usage is TRBJ1-5; D remains unclear. Trimming took 0 bases from V and 6 from J, leaving 21 bases between them. Germline V CDR1 and CDR2: SEHNR, FQNEAQ (reference sequence). The CDR3 covers 18 residues. DNA for the CDR3: TGTGCCAGCAGCTTAGCAAACGGCGGCGGTGGTAGCGGTCAGCCCCAGCATTTT. Protein sequence: CASSLANGGGGSGQPQHF. The variable domain in full, completed from reference TRBV7-9 and TRBJ1-5, reads DTGVSQNPRHKITKRGQNVTFRCDPISEHNRLYWYRQTLGQGPEFLTYFQNEAQLEKSRLLSDRFSAERPKGSFSTLEIQRTEQGDSAMYLCASSLANGGGGSGQPQHFGDGTRLSIL.

The V call is TRBV7-3, the J call TRBJ1-1; weak D call: TRBD1 (6 bases). CDR1 SGHTA and CDR2 FQGTGA come from the germline V gene. V shed 5 bases and J shed 0 bases, with 19 bases lying between them. The CDR3 is made up of 17 amino acids. CDR3 nucleotides: TGTGCCAGCAGCCCTTCTGGGACAAGAAGATTGAACACTGAAGCTTTCTTT. Translating gives CASSPSGTRRLNTEAFF.

V gene TRBV3-1 (or the pseudogene TRBV3-2) combines with J gene TRBJ2-3; possible D gene TRBD1, 6 bases. V was cut by 4 bases and J by 2 bases, with 19 bases left in between. Germline V gene sequence: CDR1 LGHDT, CDR2 YNNKEL (reference sequence). The CDR3 is 17 residues long. The CDR3 DNA sequence: TGTGCCAGCAGCCCAGGACAGCCAGATGATAACACAGATACGCAGTATTTT. Its protein product is CASSPGQPDDNTDTQYF.

This clone was seen a handful of times. The rearrangement uses TRBV13 and TRBJ2-3, with TRBD1 matching 9 bases. V lost 0 bases, J lost 1 base, and 8 bases stayed unmatched. CDR1 PRHDT and CDR2 FYEKMQ come from the germline V gene (reference sequence). The CDR3 length is 18 residues. CDR3 amino acids: CASSLGLWRTGGTDTQYF. DNA for the CDR3: TGTGCCAGCAGCTTAGGCCTCTGGCGGACAGGGGGCACAGATACGCAGTATTTT.

The chain carries TRBV2 and TRBJ1-2; D perhaps matches TRBD1 (5 bases). The CDR3 has 17 residues. Trimming removed 0 bases at V and 5 bases at J, with 19 bases between. Germline loops: CDR1 SNHLY, CDR2 FYNNEI. CDR3 sequence: CASSEAGYDSDAYGYTF. CDR3 nucleotide sequence: TGTGCCAGCAGTGAAGCGGGATATGACAGTGACGCTTATGGCTACACCTTC.

This CDR3 is CATSDSTSGSITDTQYF. The CDR3, as DNA: TGTGCCACCAGTGACTCGACTAGCGGGAGTATAACAGATACGCAGTATTTT. The chain joins TRBV24-1 to TRBJ2-3, with 12 nucleotides matching TRBD2. The CDR3 loop spans 17 amino acids. CDR1 is KGHDR and CDR2 is SFDVKD in the germline V gene. The J segment lost 3 bases and the V segment lost 4 bases, leaving 7 bases of the junction unmatched.

The V and J genes are TRBV5-1 and TRBJ2-7; 12 bases line up with TRBD2. V dropped 4 bases and J dropped 2; count of bases not matched to a gene: 13. Germline values: CDR1 SGHRS, CDR2 YFSETQ. The CDR3 sequence is 18 residues long. The chain's CDR3 is CASSLPTSGSARPYEQYF. The CDR3 bases are TGCGCCAGCAGCCTCCCGACTAGCGGGAGTGCCCGCCCCTACGAGCAGTACTTC.

V usage is TRBV28 and J usage is TRBJ2-1; TRBD2 matches 8 bases. CDR1 and CDR2 from the germline V gene are MDHEN and SYDVKM. V trimming: 3 bases; J trimming: 4 bases; junction bases outside the gene matches: 5. The length of the CDR3 is 15 residues. DNA for the CDR3: TGTGCCAGCAGTTTTATGTCTAGCGGGTACAATGAGCAGTTCTTC. It is translated as CASSFMSSGYNEQFF.

V usage is TRBV7-9 and J usage is TRBJ2-7; perhaps TRBD2 as D (6 bases). Trimming cost V 6 bases and J 4 bases, with 19 bases left between them. Germline-derived CDR1 and CDR2 are SEHNR and FQNEAQ (reference sequence). This CDR3 is built from 15 residues. CDR3 nucleotides: TGTGCCAGCAGTCGAGGAGGGCCCATTTCTTACGAGCAGTACTTC. This encodes CASSRGGPISYEQYF.

The chain couples TRBV7-3 to TRBJ2-3, with TRBD2 matching over 10 bases. The CDR3 is made up of 15 amino acids. The junction had 3 bases not matched to a gene; V was cut back by 5 bases and J by 1 base. Germline V CDR1 and CDR2: SGHTA, FQGTGA. The CDR3 is CASSILAGRTDTQYF. CDR3 DNA: TGTGCCAGCAGCATACTAGCGGGACGCACAGATACGCAGTATTTT.

The chain couples TRBV11-3 to TRBJ1-1; possibly TRBD1 for D (5 bases). The length of the CDR3 is 13 residues. Germline V CDR1 and CDR2: SGHNT, YENEEA. With 4 bases removed from V and 4 bases from J, the gap between germline ends came to 10 bases. In DNA form, the CDR3 reads TGTGCCAGCAGCTCAGGGTGGGGCACTGAAGCTTTCTTT. Translating gives CASSSGWGTEAFF. The full variable domain, with the rest looked up from reference TRBV11-3 and TRBJ1-1, is EAGVVQSPRYKIIEKKQPVAFWCNPISGHNTLYWYLQNLGQGPELLIRYENEEAVDDSQLPKDRFSAERLKGVDSTLKIQPAELGDSAVYLCASSSGWGTEAFFGQGTRLTVV.